The 14 T cell receptor beta chains listed next were all sequenced from one sample in a study of blood T cell repertoires in COVID-19. Libraries were prepared by immunoSEQ multiplex PCR; TCRdb keeps only in-frame clonotypes and omits some of them. The table shows under 400,000 clones, with about nine tenths occurring only once. The source material was PBMCs or T cells enriched from blood (not recorded which). All receptors come from a woman aged 30 to 39 who had been exposed to COVID-19.

The chain recombines TRBV6-5 with TRBJ1-1, with 10 bases aligning to TRBD1. CDR1 is MNHEY, CDR2 SVGAGI, per germline. After removal of 2 bases from V and 5 bases from J, the junction contained 8 bases not matched to a gene. The CDR3 loop spans 16 amino acids. CDR3 nucleotides: TGTGCCAGCAGTTACAGTCCGACAGGGGGCAAAACTGAAGCTTTCTTT. This encodes CASSYSPTGGKTEAFF.

V and J are TRBV5-6 and TRBJ1-3; D remains unclear. The V gene lost 2 bases and the J gene lost 11 bases, with 14 bases spanning the gap. From germline, CDR1 is SGHDT and CDR2 YYEEEE. This CDR3 is 13 amino acids long. The CDR3, as DNA: TGTGCCAGCAGCTTCACGGGTAATAACGCCATATATTTT. Translation: CASSFTGNNAIYF.

The chain links TRBV12-3 or TRBV12-4 to TRBJ2-1; 11 bases agree with TRBD2. V trimming: 6 bases; J trimming: 8 bases; junction bases outside the gene matches: 3. The CDR3 extends over 13 amino acids. DNA for the CDR3: TGTGCCAGCAGGACTAGCGGGAACGATGAGCAGTTCTTC. This encodes CASRTSGNDEQFF.

The chain joins TRBV9 to TRBJ1-1; TRBD1 aligns across 9 bases. Germline-derived CDR1 and CDR2 are SGDLS and YYNGEE. V was clipped by 3 bases and J by 10 bases; unmatched bases: 10. The CDR3 has 14 amino acids. CDR3 region: CASSALTGGITAFF. DNA of the CDR3: TGTGCCAGCAGCGCCCTTACAGGGGGCATTACAGCTTTCTTT. The whole variable domain, filled in from reference TRBV9 and TRBJ1-1, reads DSGVTQTPKHLITATGQRVTLRCSPRSGDLSVYWYQQSLDQGLQFLIQYYNGEERAKGNILERFSAQQFPDLHSELNLSSLELGDSALYFCASSALTGGITAFFGQGTRLTVV.

J is TRBJ1-2 and V is TRBV30, with D hard to call. Trimming removed 4 bases from V and 3 bases from J, with 6 bases in between. Looked up from germline, CDR1 is GTSNPN and CDR2 is SVGIG (reference sequence). This CDR3 spans 11 amino acids. The CDR3 nucleotides read TGTGCCTGGACCCCTGACTATGGCTACACCTTC. It specifies CAWTPDYGYTF.

The V call is TRBV7-9, the J call TRBJ1-4, with a tentative D call TRBD1 (6 bases). Trimming stripped 4 bases from V and 8 bases from J, with 11 bases between. Looked up from germline, CDR1 is SEHNR and CDR2 is FQNEAQ (reference sequence). The CDR3 is made up of 13 amino acids. In nucleotides, the CDR3 is TGTGCCAGCAGCTACCCAGGGGAGGAAAAACTGTTTTTT. This encodes CASSYPGEEKLFF.

V is TRBV27 and J is TRBJ2-2; 10 nucleotides line up with TRBD2. The trim removed 11 bases at V and 6 bases at J, leaving 15 bases unmatched. The CDR3 runs 16 residues. CDR1 is MNHEY and CDR2 is SMNVEV in the germline V gene (reference sequence). Written as DNA, the CDR3 is TGTGCCTCCCACGCAGGGGGACTAGCGTATCCCGGGGAGCTGTTTTTT. Protein: CASHAGGLAYPGELFF.

The V and J genes are TRBV18 and TRBJ1-4, with D possibly TRBD1 on 6 matching bases. V lost 2 bases and J lost 4, with 11 bases in between. CDR1 and CDR2 (germline): KGHSH, LQKENI. The CDR3 loop spans 15 amino acids. The CDR3 region has the DNA TGTGCCAGCTCACCAAATGGACAGCTTAATGAAAAACTGTTTTTT. Its translation is CASSPNGQLNEKLFF.

The rearrangement uses TRBV5-1 and TRBJ1-2; D is ambiguous. Deletions cut 0 bases from V and 6 bases from J, with 18 bases between. The V gene's germline CDR1 is SGHRS and CDR2 YFSETQ. The length of the CDR3 is 16 residues. This chain's CDR3 is CASSLAVRVTIDGYTF. The CDR3 DNA reads TGCGCCAGCAGCTTGGCCGTGAGGGTGACTATAGATGGCTACACCTTC.

The sample holds one count of this clone. The V call is TRBV28, the J call TRBJ2-7, with 14 bases lining up with TRBD2. Germline assignment: CDR1 MDHEN and CDR2 SYDVKM. With 5 bases clipped from V and 6 bases from J, the junction kept 3 bases outside the gene matches. The length of the CDR3 is 14 residues. CDR3 protein: CASSPGLAGVEQYF. For the CDR3, the DNA is TGTGCCAGCAGTCCGGGACTAGCGGGAGTCGAGCAGTACTTC.

The V gene is TRBV9, the J gene TRBJ2-5; D not resolved. V lost 0 bases to trimming and J lost 0 bases, with 15 bases between them. This CDR3 region has 17 residues. Germline CDR1 reads SGDLS; CDR2 reads YYNGEE. The CDR3 reads CASSVADGRRNQETQYF. CDR3 nucleotide sequence: TGTGCCAGCAGCGTAGCAGATGGCAGGCGTAACCAAGAGACCCAGTACTTC. Filled out from reference TRBV9 and TRBJ2-5, the complete variable domain reads DSGVTQTPKHLITATGQRVTLRCSPRSGDLSVYWYQQSLDQGLQFLIQYYNGEERAKGNILERFSAQQFPDLHSELNLSSLELGDSALYFCASSVADGRRNQETQYFGPGTRLLVL.

This chain joins TRBV21-1 and TRBJ2-5; TRBD1, as called in the table, went unchecked against the DNA. TRBV21-1 is described as a pseudogene. The CDR3 contains 17 residues. The CDR3 sequence: CASVSNPGQGDQETQYF. DNA of the CDR3: TGTGCCAGCGTCTCAAATCCGGGACAGGGAGATCAAGAGACCCAGTACTTC.

This chain connects TRBV11-2 to TRBJ1-2; tentatively, D is TRBD1 (5 bases). The CDR3 is made up of 15 amino acids. Germline lookup yields CDR1 SGHAT and CDR2 FQNNGV. V dropped 1 base and J dropped 8 bases, with 17 bases sitting between them. CDR3 DNA: TGTGCCAGCAGCTTAGGTAGAGCGGGGACTGGGGGCTACACCTTC. As protein: CASSLGRAGTGGYTF.

CDR3 in amino acids: CASSSNPREDIQYF. As DNA, the CDR3 is TGTGCCAGCAGCTCCAATCCGCGGGAGGACATTCAGTACTTC. The chain is built from TRBV7-9 and TRBJ2-4; TRBD2 agrees at 8 bases. CDR1 is SEHNR, CDR2 FQNEAQ, per germline (reference sequence). The CDR3 sequence is 14 residues long. Trimming at V came to 4 bases and at J to 8 bases, leaving 7 bases not matched to a gene.